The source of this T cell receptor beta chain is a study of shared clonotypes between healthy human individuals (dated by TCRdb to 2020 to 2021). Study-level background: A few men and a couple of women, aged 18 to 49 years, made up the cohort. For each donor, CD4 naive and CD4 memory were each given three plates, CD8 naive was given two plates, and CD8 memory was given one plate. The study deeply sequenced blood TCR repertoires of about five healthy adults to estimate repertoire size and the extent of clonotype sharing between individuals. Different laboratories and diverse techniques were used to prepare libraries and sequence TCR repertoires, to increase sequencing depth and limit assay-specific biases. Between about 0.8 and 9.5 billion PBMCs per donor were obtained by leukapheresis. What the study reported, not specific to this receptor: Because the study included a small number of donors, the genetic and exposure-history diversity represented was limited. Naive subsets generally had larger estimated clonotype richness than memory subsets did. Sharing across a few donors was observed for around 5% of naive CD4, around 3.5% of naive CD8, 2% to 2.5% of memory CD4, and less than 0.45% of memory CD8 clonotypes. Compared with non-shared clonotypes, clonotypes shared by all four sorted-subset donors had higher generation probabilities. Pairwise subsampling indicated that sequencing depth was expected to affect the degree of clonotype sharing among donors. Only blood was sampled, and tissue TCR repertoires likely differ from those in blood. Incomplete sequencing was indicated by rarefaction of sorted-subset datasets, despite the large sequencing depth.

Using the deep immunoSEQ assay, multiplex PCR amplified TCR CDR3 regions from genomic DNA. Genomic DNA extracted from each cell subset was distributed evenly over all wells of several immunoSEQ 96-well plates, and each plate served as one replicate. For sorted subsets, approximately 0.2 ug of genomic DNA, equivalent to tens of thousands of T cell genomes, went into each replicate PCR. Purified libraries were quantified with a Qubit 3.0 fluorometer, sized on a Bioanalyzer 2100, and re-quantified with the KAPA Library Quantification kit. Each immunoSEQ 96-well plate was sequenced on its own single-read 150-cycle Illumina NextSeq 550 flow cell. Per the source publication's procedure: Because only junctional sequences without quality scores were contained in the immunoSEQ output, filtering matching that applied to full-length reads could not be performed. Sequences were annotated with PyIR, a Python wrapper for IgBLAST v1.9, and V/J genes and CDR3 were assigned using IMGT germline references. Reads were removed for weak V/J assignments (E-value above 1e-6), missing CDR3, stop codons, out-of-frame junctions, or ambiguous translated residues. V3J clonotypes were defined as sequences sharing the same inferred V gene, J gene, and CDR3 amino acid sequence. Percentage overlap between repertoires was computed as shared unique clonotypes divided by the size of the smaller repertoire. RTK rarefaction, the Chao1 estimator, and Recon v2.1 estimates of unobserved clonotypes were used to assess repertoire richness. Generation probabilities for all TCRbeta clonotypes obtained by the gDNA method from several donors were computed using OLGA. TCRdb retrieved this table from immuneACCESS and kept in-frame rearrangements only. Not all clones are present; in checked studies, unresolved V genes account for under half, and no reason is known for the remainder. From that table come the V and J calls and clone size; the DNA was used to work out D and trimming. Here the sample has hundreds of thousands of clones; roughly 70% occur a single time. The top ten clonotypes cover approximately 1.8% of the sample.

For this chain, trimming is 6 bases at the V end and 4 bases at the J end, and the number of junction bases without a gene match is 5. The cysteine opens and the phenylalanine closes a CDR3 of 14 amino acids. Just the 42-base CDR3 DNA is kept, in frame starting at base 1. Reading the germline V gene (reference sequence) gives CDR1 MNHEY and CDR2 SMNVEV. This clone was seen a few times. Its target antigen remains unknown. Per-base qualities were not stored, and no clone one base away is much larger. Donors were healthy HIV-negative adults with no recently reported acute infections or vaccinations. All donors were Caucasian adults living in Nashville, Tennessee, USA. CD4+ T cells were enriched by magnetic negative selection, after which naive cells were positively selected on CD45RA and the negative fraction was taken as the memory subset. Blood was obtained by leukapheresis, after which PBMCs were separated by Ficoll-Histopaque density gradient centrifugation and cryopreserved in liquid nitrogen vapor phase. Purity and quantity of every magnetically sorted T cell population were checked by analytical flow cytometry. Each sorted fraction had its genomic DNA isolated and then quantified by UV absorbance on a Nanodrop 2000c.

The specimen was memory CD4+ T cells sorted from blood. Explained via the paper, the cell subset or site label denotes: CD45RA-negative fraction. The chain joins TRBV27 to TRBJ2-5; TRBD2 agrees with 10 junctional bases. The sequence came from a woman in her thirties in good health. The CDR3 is CASSPSGSRETQYF. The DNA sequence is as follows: TGTGCCAGCAGCCCTAGCGGGAGTCGAGAGACCCAGTACTTC.